The following is a T cell receptor (beta chain) sequence with its context. The data were obtained in a study of blood T cell repertoires in COVID-19. Study-wide context: From the United States, Italy and Spain came samples of acute and convalescent COVID-19. PBMCs, B-cell-depleted T cells, or T cells provided the cDNA or gDNA that made up the material.

Original data processing: Amplification with reference gene primers provided the estimates of nucleated cell counts. Measured with immunoSEQ multiplex PCR; TCRdb has only the in-frame clones, and not every one. V, J and clone size were drawn from that table, and D and trimming were deduced from the DNA. The sample contains approximately 340,000 clones, 65% to 85% of which appear only once. Per the germline V gene, CDR1 is SGHTA and CDR2 is FQGNSA. The CDR3 runs 15 residues. V was pared by 0 bases and J by 4 bases, with 5 bases of the junction left unmatched. This sequence was found in a young man with active or convalescent COVID-19. The sequenced sample was peripheral blood. This chain joins TRBV7-2 and TRBJ1-1; 7 nucleotides align to TRBD1. The CDR3 protein is CASSLAPQGVTEAFF. DNA for the CDR3: TGTGCCAGCAGCTTAGCGCCGCAGGGGGTCACTGAAGCTTTCTTT.